This T cell receptor beta chain appears in the sequencing data of a study of cytomegalovirus exposure and HLA in healthy donors. General study points: A list of around 160 TCR beta chains associated with cytomegalovirus was given.

CDR3 length: 18 amino acids. J lost 4 bases, V lost 3 bases, and 9 bases had no gene match. In germline, CDR1 is SGHNT, CDR2 YYREEE (reference sequence). A word on this clone: Its antigen is currently unknown.

The method was immunoSEQ multiplex PCR; TCRdb's version includes in-frame clones alone and lacks a portion of them. The sample contains some 170,000 clones, approximately 96% of which appear only once. The receptor was derived from a woman aged 18-30 years in good health and CMV-seronegative. V usage is TRBV5-4 and J usage is TRBJ2-2; the match to TRBD2 covers 13 bases. Sequencing used PBMCs. CDR3 sequence (DNA): TGTGCCAGCAGCTCTGGACTAGCGGGGGCCCGAGGCACCGGGGAGCTGTTTTTT. This gives the protein CASSSGLAGARGTGELFF.